This T cell receptor beta chain was obtained from a study of neurological immune-mediated disorders. Study-level points and caveats: Among expanded clones, no CDR3 amino acid sequences were shared across subjects, a pattern suggesting private repertoires in all groups.

The table lists this clonotype with many counts. Its antigen is unknown. Time point denoted: longitudinal time-point 1 (baseline). cDNA was made by 5'RACE with 10-nucleotide random UMIs. TCRdb recomputed calls from the 5' RACE reads with MiXCR, one row per CDR3 protein. In the table there are some 54,000 distinct CDR3 sequences, about 10% of which are singletons. The germline gives CDR1 LNHNV, CDR2 YYDKDF (reference sequence). This CDR3 spans 14 amino acids. V was pared by 1 base and J by 4 bases, with 8 bases between. The specimen was PBMCs. This sequence joins TRBV15 and TRBJ2-1; D gene unclear. The receptor was isolated from a male donor with HTLV-1-associated myelopathy (HAM/TSP). CDR3 amino acids: CATSRGIPYNEQFF. The CDR3 bases are TGTGCCACCAGCAGAGGAATCCCATACAATGAGCAGTTCTTC.